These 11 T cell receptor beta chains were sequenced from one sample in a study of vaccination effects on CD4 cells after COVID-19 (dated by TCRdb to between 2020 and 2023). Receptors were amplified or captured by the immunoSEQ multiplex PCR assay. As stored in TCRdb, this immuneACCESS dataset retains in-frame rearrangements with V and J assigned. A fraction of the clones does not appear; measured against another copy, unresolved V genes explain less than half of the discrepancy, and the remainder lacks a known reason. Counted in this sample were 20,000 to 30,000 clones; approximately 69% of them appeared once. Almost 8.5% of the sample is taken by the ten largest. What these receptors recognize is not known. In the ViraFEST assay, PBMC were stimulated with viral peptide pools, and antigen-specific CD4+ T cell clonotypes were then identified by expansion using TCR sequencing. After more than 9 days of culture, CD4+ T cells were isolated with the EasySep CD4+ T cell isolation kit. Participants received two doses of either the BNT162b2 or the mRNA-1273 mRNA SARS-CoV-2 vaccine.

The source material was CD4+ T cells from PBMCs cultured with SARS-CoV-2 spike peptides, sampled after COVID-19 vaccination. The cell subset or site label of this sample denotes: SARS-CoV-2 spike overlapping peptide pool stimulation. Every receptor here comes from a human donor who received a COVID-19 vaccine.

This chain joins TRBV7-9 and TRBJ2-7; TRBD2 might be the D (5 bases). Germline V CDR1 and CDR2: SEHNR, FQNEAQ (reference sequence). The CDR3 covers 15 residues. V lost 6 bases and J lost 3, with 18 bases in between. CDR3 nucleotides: TGTGCCAGCAGTTTTAGTGGGAGCGTCGTCTACGAGCAGTACTTC. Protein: CASSFSGSVVYEQYF.

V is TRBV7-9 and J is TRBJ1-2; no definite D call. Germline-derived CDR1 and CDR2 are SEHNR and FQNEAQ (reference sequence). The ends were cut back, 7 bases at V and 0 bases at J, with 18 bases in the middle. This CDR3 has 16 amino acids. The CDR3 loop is CASNPRVGLANYGYTF. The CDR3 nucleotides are TGTGCCAGCAATCCCCGTGTCGGCTTAGCTAACTATGGCTACACCTTC. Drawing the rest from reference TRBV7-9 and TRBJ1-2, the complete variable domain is DTGVSQNPRHKITKRGQNVTFRCDPISEHNRLYWYRQTLGQGPEFLTYFQNEAQLEKSRLLSDRFSAERPKGSFSTLEIQRTEQGDSAMYLCASNPRVGLANYGYTFGSGTRLTVV.

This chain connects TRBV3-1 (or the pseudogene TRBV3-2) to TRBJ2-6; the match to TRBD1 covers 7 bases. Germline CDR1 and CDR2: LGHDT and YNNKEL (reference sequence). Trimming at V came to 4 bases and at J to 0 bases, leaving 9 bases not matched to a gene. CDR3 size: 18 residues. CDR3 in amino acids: CASSPLPGQSSGANVLTF. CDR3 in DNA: TGTGCCAGCAGCCCATTACCGGGACAGAGCTCTGGGGCCAACGTCCTGACTTTC.

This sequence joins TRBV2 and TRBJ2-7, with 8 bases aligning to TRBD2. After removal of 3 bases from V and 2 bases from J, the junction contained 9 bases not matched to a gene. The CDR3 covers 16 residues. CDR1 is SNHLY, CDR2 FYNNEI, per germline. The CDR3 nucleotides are TGTGCCAGCAGTGACTCGAGCGGGAGCCATCCCTACGAGCAGTACTTC. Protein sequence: CASSDSSGSHPYEQYF.

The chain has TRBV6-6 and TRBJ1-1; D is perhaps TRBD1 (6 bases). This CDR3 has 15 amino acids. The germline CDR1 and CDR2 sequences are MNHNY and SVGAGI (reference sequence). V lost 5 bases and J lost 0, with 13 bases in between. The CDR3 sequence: CASSPSQGLNTEAFF. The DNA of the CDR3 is TGTGCCAGCAGTCCATCACAGGGCCTGAACACTGAAGCTTTCTTT.

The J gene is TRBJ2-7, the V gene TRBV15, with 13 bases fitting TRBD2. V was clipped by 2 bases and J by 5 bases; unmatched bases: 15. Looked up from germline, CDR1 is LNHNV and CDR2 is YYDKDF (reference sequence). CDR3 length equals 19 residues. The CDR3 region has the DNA TGTGCCACCAGCAGACCCTTGGGACTAGCGGGGCCTTCTACCCACGAGCAGTACTTC. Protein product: CATSRPLGLAGPSTHEQYF.

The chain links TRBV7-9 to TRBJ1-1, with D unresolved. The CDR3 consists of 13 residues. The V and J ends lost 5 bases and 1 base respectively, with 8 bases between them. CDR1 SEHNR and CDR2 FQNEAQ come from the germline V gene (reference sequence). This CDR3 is CASSPEPNTEAFF. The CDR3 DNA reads TGTGCCAGCAGCCCAGAACCGAACACTGAAGCTTTCTTT.

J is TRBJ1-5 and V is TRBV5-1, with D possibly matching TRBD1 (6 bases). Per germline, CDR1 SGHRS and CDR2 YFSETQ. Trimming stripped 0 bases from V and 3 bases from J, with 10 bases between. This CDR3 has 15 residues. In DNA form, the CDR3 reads TGCGCCAGCAGCTTGGGGGACATACCCAATCAGCCCCAGCATTTT. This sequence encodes CASSLGDIPNQPQHF. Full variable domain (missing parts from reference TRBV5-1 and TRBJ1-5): KAGVTQTPRYLIKTRGQQVTLSCSPISGHRSVSWYQQTPGQGLQFLFEYFSETQRNKGNFPGRFSGRQFSNSRSEMNVSTLELGDSALYLCASSLGDIPNQPQHFGDGTRLSIL.

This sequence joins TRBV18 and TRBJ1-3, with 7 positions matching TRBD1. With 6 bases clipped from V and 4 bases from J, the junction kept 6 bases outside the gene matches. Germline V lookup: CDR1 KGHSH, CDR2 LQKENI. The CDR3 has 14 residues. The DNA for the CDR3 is TGTGCCAGCTCGACGGGACAGCAAGGAAACACCATATATTTT. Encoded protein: CASSTGQQGNTIYF.

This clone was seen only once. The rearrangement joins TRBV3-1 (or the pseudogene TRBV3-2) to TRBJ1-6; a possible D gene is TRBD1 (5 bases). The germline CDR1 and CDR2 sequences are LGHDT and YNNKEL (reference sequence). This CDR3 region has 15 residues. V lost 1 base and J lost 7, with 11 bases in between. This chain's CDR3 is CASSQAGRGNSPLHF. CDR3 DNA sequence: TGTGCCAGCAGCCAAGCGGGACGGGGAAATTCACCCCTCCACTTT.

The CDR3 protein is CASSLQGSSGNTIYF. Written as DNA, the CDR3 is TGCGCCAGCAGCTTGCAAGGTAGCTCTGGAAACACCATATATTTT. This rearrangement joins TRBV5-1 to TRBJ1-3; D gene ambiguous. CDR1 and CDR2 from the germline V gene are SGHRS and YFSETQ. V gave up 1 base and J gave up 0 bases, with 8 bases separating them. The CDR3 spans 15 residues.